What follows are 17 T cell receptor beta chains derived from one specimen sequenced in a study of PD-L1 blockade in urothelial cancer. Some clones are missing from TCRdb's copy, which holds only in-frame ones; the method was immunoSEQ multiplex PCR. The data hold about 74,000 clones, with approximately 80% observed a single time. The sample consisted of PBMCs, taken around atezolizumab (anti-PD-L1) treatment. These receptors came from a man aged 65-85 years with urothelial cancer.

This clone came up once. The CDR3 reads CASTVAGLHNSYEQYF. The CDR3 DNA follows: TGCGCCAGCACTGTAGCGGGATTACACAACTCCTACGAGCAGTACTTC. V gene TRBV5-1 combines with J gene TRBJ2-7, with 8 bases fitting TRBD2. Germline V gene data show CDR1 as SGHRS and CDR2 as YFSETQ. CDR3 length equals 16 residues. With V trimmed by 6 bases and J by 0 bases, 11 bases remained unmatched.

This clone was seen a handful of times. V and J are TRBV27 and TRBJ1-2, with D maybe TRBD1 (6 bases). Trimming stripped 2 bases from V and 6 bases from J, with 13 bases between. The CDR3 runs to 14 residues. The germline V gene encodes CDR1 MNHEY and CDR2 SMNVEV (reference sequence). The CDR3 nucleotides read TGTGCCAGCAGTTTACAGGGGCGTAGCCATGGCTACACCTTC. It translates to CASSLQGRSHGYTF.

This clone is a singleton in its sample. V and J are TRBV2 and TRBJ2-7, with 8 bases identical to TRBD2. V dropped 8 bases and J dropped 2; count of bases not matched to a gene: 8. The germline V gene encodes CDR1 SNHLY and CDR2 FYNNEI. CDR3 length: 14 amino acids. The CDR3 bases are TGTGCCAGCGCTAGCGGGTTGTTACCCTACGAGCAGTACTTC. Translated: CASASGLLPYEQYF.

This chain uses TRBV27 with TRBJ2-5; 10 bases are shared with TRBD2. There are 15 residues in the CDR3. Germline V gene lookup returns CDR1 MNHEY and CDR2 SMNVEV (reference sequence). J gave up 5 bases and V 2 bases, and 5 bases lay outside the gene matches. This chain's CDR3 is CASSLGPSGSETQYF. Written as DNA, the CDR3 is TGTGCCAGCAGTTTAGGACCTAGCGGGAGTGAGACCCAGTACTTC.

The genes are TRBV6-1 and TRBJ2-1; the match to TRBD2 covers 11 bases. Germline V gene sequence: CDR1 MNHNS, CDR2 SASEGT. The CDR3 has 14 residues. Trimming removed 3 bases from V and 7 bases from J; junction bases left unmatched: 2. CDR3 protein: CASSETSGINEQFF. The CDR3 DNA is TGTGCCAGCAGTGAGACTAGCGGGATAAATGAGCAGTTCTTC.

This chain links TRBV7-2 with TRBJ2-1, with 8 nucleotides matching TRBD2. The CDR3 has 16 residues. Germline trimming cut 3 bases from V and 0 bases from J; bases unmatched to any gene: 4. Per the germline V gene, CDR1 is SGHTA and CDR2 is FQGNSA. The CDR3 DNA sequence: TGTGCCAGCAGCTTCGGCGGGAGGAGCTCCTACAATGAGCAGTTCTTC. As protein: CASSFGGRSSYNEQFF.

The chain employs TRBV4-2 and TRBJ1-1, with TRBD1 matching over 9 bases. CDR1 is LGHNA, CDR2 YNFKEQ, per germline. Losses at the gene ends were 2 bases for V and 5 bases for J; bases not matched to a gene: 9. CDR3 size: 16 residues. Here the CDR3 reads CASSQPLGQGRTEAFF. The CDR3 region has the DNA TGTGCCAGCAGCCAACCCTTGGGACAGGGAAGGACTGAAGCTTTCTTT.

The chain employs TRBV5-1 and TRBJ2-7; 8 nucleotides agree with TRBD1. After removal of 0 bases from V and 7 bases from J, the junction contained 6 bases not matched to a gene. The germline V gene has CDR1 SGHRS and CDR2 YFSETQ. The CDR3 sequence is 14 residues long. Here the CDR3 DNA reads TGCGCCAGCAGCTTGGTTGGAACAGGGGGGGAGCAGTACTTC. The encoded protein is CASSLVGTGGEQYF.

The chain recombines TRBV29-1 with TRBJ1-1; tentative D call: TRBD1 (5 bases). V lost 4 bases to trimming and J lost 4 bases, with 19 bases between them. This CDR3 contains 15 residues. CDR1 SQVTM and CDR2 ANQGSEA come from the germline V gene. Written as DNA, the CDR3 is TGCAGCGTTGTTCCCTCGGCGGGGGGAAGCACTGAAGCTTTCTTT. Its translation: CSVVPSAGGSTEAFF. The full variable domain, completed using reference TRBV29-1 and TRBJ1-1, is SAVISQKPSRDICQRGTSLTIQCQVDSQVTMMFWYRQQPGQSLTLIATANQGSEATYESGFVIDKFPISRPNLTFSTLTVSNMSPEDSSIYLCSVVPSAGGSTEAFFGQGTRLTVV.

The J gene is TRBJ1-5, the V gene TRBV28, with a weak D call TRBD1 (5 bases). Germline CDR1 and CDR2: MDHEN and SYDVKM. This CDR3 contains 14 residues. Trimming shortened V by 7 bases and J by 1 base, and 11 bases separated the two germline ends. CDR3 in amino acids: CASTVGASNQPQHF. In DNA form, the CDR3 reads TGTGCCAGCACAGTAGGGGCGAGCAATCAGCCCCAGCATTTT.

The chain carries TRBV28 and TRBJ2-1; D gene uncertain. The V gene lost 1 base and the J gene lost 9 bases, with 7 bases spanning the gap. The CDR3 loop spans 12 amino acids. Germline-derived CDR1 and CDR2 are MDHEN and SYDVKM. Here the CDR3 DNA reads TGTGCCAGCAGTTTATCTACTACTGAGCAGTTCTTC. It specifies CASSLSTTEQFF.

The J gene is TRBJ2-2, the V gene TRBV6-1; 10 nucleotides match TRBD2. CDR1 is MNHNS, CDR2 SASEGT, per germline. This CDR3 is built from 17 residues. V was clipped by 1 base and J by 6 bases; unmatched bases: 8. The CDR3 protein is CASSEGASGTSAGELFF. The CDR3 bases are TGTGCCAGCAGTGAAGGAGCCTCCGGGACTAGCGCCGGGGAGCTGTTTTTT.

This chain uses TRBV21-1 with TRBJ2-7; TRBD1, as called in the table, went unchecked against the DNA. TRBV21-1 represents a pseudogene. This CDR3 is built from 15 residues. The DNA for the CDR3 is TGTGCCAGCAGCTTCCACTGGGACAGATCCTACGAGCAGTACTTC. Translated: CASSFHWDRSYEQYF.

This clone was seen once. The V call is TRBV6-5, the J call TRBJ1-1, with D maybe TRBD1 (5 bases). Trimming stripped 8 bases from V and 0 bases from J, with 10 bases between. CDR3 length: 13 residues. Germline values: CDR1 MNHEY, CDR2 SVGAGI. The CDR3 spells CASVGPLNTEAFF. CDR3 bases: TGTGCCAGCGTGGGGCCCCTGAACACTGAAGCTTTCTTT.

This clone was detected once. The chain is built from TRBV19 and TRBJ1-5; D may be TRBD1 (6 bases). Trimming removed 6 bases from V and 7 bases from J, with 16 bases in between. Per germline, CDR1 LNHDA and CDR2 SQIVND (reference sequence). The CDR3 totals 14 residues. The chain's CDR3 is CASSDGGGGQPQHF. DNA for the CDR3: TGTGCCAGTAGCGACGGCGGGGGCGGCCAGCCCCAGCATTTT.

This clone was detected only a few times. Here the CDR3 reads CASSLMSSGILYNEQFF. CDR3 nucleotides: TGCGCCAGCAGCTTGATGTCCAGCGGGATCCTCTACAATGAGCAGTTCTTC. The chain employs TRBV5-1 and TRBJ2-1; 7 bases match TRBD2. The germline V gene has CDR1 SGHRS and CDR2 YFSETQ. V was clipped by 1 base and J by 3 bases; unmatched bases: 10. This CDR3 contains 17 residues.

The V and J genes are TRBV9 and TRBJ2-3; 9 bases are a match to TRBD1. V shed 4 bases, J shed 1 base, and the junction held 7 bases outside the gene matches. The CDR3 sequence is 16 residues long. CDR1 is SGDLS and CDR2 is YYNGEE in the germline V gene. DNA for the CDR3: TGTGCCAGCAGCCCACGACAGGGGGTCGGCACAGATACGCAGTATTTT. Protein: CASSPRQGVGTDTQYF.